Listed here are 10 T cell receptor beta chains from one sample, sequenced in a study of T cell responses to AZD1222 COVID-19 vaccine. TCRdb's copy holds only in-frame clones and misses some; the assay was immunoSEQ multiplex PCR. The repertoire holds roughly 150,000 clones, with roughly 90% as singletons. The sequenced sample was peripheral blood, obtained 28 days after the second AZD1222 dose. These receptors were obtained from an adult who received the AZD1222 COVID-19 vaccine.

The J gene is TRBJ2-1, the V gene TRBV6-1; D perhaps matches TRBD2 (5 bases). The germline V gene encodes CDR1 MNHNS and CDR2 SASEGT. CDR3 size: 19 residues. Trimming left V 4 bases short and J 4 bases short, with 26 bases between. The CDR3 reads CASSAVKPLLRDQYNEQFF. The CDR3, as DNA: TGTGCCAGCAGTGCCGTAAAACCACTGCTCCGGGATCAGTACAATGAGCAGTTCTTC.

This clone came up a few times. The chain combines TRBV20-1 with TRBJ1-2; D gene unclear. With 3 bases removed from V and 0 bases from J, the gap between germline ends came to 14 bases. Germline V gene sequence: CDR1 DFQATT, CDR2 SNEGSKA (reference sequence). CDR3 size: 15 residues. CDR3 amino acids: CSASPAGLTNYGYTF. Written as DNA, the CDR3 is TGCAGTGCTAGTCCCGCCGGCTTAACTAACTATGGCTACACCTTC.

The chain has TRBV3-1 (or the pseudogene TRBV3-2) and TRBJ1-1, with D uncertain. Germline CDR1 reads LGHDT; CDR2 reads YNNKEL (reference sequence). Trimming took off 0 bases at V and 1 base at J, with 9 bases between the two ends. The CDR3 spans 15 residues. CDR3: CASSQDIHRNTEAFF. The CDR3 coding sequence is TGTGCCAGCAGCCAAGATATTCACAGGAACACTGAAGCTTTCTTT.

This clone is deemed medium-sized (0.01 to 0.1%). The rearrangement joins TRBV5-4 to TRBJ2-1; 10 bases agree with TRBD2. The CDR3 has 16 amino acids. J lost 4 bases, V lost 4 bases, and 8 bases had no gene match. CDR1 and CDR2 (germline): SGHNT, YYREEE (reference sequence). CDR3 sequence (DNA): TGTGCCAGCAGCGACCGACGGACTAGCGGATACAATGAGCAGTTCTTC. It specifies CASSDRRTSGYNEQFF. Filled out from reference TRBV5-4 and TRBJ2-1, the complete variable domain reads ETGVTQSPTHLIKTRGQQVTLRCSSQSGHNTVSWYQQALGQGPQFIFQYYREEENGRGNFPPRFSGLQFPNYSSELNVNALELDDSALYLCASSDRRTSGYNEQFFGPGTRLTVL.

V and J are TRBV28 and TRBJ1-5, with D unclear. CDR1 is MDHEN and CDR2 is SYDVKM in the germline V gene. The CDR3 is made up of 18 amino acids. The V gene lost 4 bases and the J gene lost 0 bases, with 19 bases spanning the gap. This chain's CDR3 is CASSWTARPIDSNQPQHF. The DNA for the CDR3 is TGTGCCAGCAGTTGGACTGCTCGGCCCATAGATAGCAATCAGCCCCAGCATTTT.

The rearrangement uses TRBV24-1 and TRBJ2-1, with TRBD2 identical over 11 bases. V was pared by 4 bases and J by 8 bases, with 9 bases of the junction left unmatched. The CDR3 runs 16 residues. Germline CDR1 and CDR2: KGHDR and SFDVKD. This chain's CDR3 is CATSDTTSGSMYEQFF. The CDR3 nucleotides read TGTGCCACCAGTGACACCACTAGCGGGAGTATGTATGAGCAGTTCTTC.

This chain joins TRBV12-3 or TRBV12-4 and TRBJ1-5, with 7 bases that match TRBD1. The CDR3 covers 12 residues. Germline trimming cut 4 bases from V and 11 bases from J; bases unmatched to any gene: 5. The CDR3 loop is CASSSSGTAQHF. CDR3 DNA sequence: TGTGCCAGCAGTTCATCCGGGACAGCCCAGCATTTT.

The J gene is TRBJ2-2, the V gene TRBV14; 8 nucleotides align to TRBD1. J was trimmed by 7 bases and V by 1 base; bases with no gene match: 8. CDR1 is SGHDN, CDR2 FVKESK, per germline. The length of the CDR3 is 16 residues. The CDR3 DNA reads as TGTGCCAGCAGCCAAGCCCGGACAGGGTTCGGCGGGGAGCTGTTTTTT. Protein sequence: CASSQARTGFGGELFF. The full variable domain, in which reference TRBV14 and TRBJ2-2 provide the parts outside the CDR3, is EAGVTQFPSHSVIEKGQTVTLRCDPISGHDNLYWYRRVMGKEIKFLLHFVKESKQDESGMPNNRFLAERTGGTYSTLKVQPAELEDSGVYFCASSQARTGFGGELFFGEGSRLTVL.

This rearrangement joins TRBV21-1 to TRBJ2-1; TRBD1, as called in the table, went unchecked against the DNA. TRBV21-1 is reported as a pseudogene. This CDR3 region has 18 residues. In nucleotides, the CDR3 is TGTGCCAGCAGCAAAGGAGAGTACCATGGCCAGGCCTACAATGAGCAGTTCTTC. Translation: CASSKGEYHGQAYNEQFF.

Here the CDR3 reads CASSLGLAVQETQYF. The DNA of the CDR3 is TGTGCCAGCAGCCTGGGACTAGCGGTCCAAGAGACCCAGTACTTC. V and J are TRBV5-4 and TRBJ2-5, with 11 nucleotides matching TRBD2. This CDR3 region has 15 residues. The germline V gene has CDR1 SGHNT and CDR2 YYREEE (reference sequence). Trimming at V came to 4 bases and at J to 1 base, leaving 3 bases not matched to a gene.